The 18 T cell receptor beta chains given below trace back to one sample, sequenced in a study of yellow fever vaccine responses in identical twins. Each CDR3 protein gets one entry after TCRdb re-called the RT-PCR reads with MiXCR. The sample includes about 5,800 distinct CDR3 sequences, over 50% of them seen just once. This sample comprised T cells from blood (PBMCs), unsorted or a sorted subset (not recorded which), obtained before or after yellow fever vaccination (not recorded which). These TCRs come from a woman under 30 who received the yellow fever vaccine.

Concerning this clonotype itself: An end of the junction does not agree with germline; a read error may underlie this. The chain recombines TRBV9 with TRBJ2-3, with unresolved D. Germline V lookup: CDR1 SGDLS, CDR2 YYNGEE. The CDR3 is 12 residues long. The CDR3 here is CVSSADTDTQYF. The CDR3 coding sequence is TGTGTCAGCAGCGCAGATACGGATACGCAGTATTTT.

This chain joins TRBV11-2 and TRBJ2-3; unclear D gene. This CDR3 spans 13 amino acids. Per the germline V gene, CDR1 is SGHAT and CDR2 is FQNNGV. V lost 1 base and J lost 2, with 4 bases in between. CDR3 sequence reads: CASSLGSTDTQYF. Written as DNA, the CDR3 is TGTGCCAGCAGCTTAGGGTCCACAGATACGCAGTATTTT.

The chain is built from TRBV11-2 and TRBJ2-3; D is unresolved. The CDR3 totals 16 residues. Trimming cost V 6 bases and J 0 bases, with 16 bases left between them. Germline CDR1 and CDR2: SGHAT and FQNNGV. CDR3 sequence reads: CASSRSGLTSTDTQYF. As DNA, the CDR3 is TGTGCCAGCAGTCGGTCTGGGCTCACTAGCACAGATACGCAGTATTTT.

The chain has TRBV11-1 and TRBJ2-5; tentative D call: TRBD1 (5 bases). The CDR3 contains 13 residues. Trimming shortened V by 4 bases and J by 2 bases, and 8 bases separated the two germline ends. The germline gives CDR1 SGHAT, CDR2 FQDESV (reference sequence). In DNA, the CDR3 is TGTGCCAGCAGCTCGACAGTACAAGAGACCCAGTACTTC. Its translation is CASSSTVQETQYF.

The gene calls are TRBV7-6 and TRBJ2-3; D gene unclear. CDR3 length: 14 amino acids. Germline CDR1 and CDR2: SGHVS and FNYEAQ. Trimming took 3 bases from V and 0 from J, leaving 7 bases between them. The CDR3 bases are TGTGCCAGCAGCTTTTCACAGAGCACAGATACGCAGTATTTT. It yields the protein CASSFSQSTDTQYF. Together with reference TRBV7-6 and TRBJ2-3, the CDR3 gives the full variable domain: GAGVSQSPRYKVTKRGQDVALRCDPISGHVSLYWYRQALGQGPEFLTYFNYEAQQDKSGLPNDRFSAERPEGSISTLTIQRTEQRDSAMYRCASSFSQSTDTQYFGPGTRLTVL.

This clonotype showed up just a few times. The gene calls are TRBV11-3 and TRBJ2-7; no firm D call. Germline CDR1 SGHNT, CDR2 YENEEA. This CDR3 contains 13 residues. Trimming removed 0 bases from V and 6 bases from J, with 9 bases in between. As DNA, the CDR3 is TGTGCCAGCAGCTTAGAATGGGGTTTCGAGCAGTACTTC. It yields the protein CASSLEWGFEQYF.

This sequence joins TRBV2 and TRBJ2-7; D not certain. V lost 4 bases, J lost 3 bases, and 4 bases lay in between. Germline loops: CDR1 SNHLY, CDR2 FYNNEI. There are 11 residues in the CDR3. The CDR3 here is CASSGYYEQYF. The DNA for the CDR3 is TGTGCCAGCAGTGGATACTACGAGCAGTACTTC.

The V call is TRBV20-1, the J call TRBJ1-5, with D maybe TRBD1 (5 bases). V was pared by 1 base and J by 4 bases, with 8 bases between. This CDR3 is 13 amino acids long. Germline CDR1 reads DFQATT; CDR2 reads SNEGSKA (reference sequence). DNA for the CDR3: TGCAGTGCTAGAGCTGGGGGGAATCAGCCCCAGCATTTT. It encodes CSARAGGNQPQHF.

The rearrangement uses TRBV19 and TRBJ2-1; the match to TRBD1 covers 7 bases. There are 15 residues in the CDR3. Per the germline V gene, CDR1 is LNHDA and CDR2 is SQIVND (reference sequence). V was pared by 4 bases and J by 4 bases, with 7 bases of the junction left unmatched. The CDR3 loop reads CASSTTGSDYNEQFF. The CDR3 bases are TGTGCCAGTAGTACGACAGGGTCCGATTACAATGAGCAGTTCTTC.

The chain links TRBV29-1 to TRBJ2-7, with D tentatively TRBD1 (6 bases). This CDR3 spans 13 amino acids. Germline CDR1 reads SQVTM; CDR2 reads ANQGSEA. Trimming took 6 bases from V and 2 from J, leaving 14 bases between them. This CDR3 is CSVELGQPYEQYF. CDR3 coding DNA: TGCAGCGTCGAATTAGGACAGCCCTACGAGCAGTACTTC.

This CDR3 is CASSSEYNSPLHF. Here the CDR3 DNA reads TGTGCCAGCAGCTCGGAATATAATTCACCCCTCCACTTT. The chain has TRBV11-3 and TRBJ1-6; no clear D. The CDR3 runs 13 residues. Looked up from germline, CDR1 is SGHNT and CDR2 is YENEEA. With 4 bases removed from V and 4 bases from J, the gap between germline ends came to 5 bases.

V and J are TRBV12-3 or TRBV12-4 and TRBJ1-3; D is unclear. Deletions cut 7 bases from V and 8 bases from J, with 15 bases between. There are 13 residues in the CDR3. The CDR3 loop reads CASKGTQRDTIYF. The CDR3 region has the DNA TGTGCCAGCAAGGGCACCCAGAGGGACACCATATATTTT.

The table lists this clonotype with a few counts. In DNA form, the CDR3 reads TGTGCCAGCAGCGGACAGAGCAATCAGCCCCAGCATTTT. It specifies CASSGQSNQPQHF. This chain joins TRBV7-2 and TRBJ1-5; a weak D match, TRBD1 (6 bases). Trimming cost V 5 bases and J 1 base, with 6 bases left between them. The CDR3 is 13 amino acids. Per germline, CDR1 SGHTA and CDR2 FQGNSA.

The chain carries TRBV12-3 or TRBV12-4 and TRBJ1-4; 7 nucleotides agree with TRBD1. V gave up 6 bases and J gave up 5 bases; unmatched junction bases: 9. CDR3 length equals 15 residues. CDR3 DNA: TGTGCCAGCAGAAAAACCGGGACAGACAATGAAAAACTGTTTTTT. Translating gives CASRKTGTDNEKLFF.

This sequence joins TRBV7-9 and TRBJ1-6; no clear D. Trimming shortened V by 2 bases and J by 0 bases, and 5 bases separated the two germline ends. The CDR3 is 15 amino acids. The germline V gene has CDR1 SEHNR and CDR2 FQNEAQ (reference sequence). The CDR3: CASSLSSSYNSPLHF. CDR3 bases: TGTGCCAGCAGCTTAAGTAGCTCCTATAATTCACCCCTCCACTTT.

This clonotype was seen only a few times. This chain uses TRBV9 with TRBJ2-1, with a tentative D call TRBD2 (6 bases). Per the germline V gene, CDR1 is SGDLS and CDR2 is YYNGEE. V was shortened by 3 bases and J by 10 bases, with 11 bases between the two germline ends. The CDR3 covers 12 residues. CDR3 amino acids: CASSAGGAEQFF. In DNA form, the CDR3 reads TGTGCCAGCAGCGCCGGCGGGGCAGAGCAGTTCTTC.

CDR3 region: CASSLAGAANYGYTF. The CDR3 region has the DNA TGCGCCAGCAGCTTGGCCGGGGCTGCTAACTATGGCTACACCTTC. J is TRBJ1-2 and V is TRBV5-1, with a tentative D call TRBD1 (5 bases). The CDR3 totals 15 residues. Germline V gene data show CDR1 as SGHRS and CDR2 as YFSETQ. V was trimmed by 0 bases and J by 0 bases, leaving 9 bases between them.

The chain recombines TRBV10-2 with TRBJ2-7; TRBD1 matches 8 bases. The CDR3 contains 13 residues. In germline, CDR1 is WSHSY, CDR2 SAAADI. V lost 2 bases and J lost 3; bases outside the gene matches: 0. CDR3: CASSEGQGYEQYF. CDR3 sequence (DNA): TGCGCCAGCAGTGAGGGACAGGGCTACGAGCAGTACTTC.